The TCR beta chain under discussion was sequenced for a study of a mutant IDH1 vaccine in newly diagnosed glioma (dated by TCRdb to about 2021). In terms of the full investigation: Of the 25 to 35 patients who were treated, approximately 62% were male and approximately 38% were female, and the mean age was about 40 years. Prior to enrollment, patients had been given standard therapy consisting of radiotherapy alone, temozolomide alone, or radiochemotherapy with temozolomide, with the combination given to most patients. For exploratory analyses, 25 to 30 treated patients had longitudinal TCRB deep sequencing done wherever samples were available. Peripheral blood samples were drawn at six visits, namely V03 (baseline), V05, V07, V10, V12 and V13. The full study reports these points: The authors noted that analyses of patient blood samples could not be reproduced because of sample limitations. Vaccine-induced immune responses across multiple MHC alleles were detected in 80% to 95% of patients. Selection of PBMC samples for TCRB deep sequencing was based on availability. Pseudoprogression seemed to be unrelated to changes in the top peripheral T cell clonotypes found by TCRB sequencing.

The method behind the library was the immunoSEQ multiplex PCR assay. Following the manufacturer's protocol, the hsTCRB Kit was used to amplify rearranged TCR beta chain sequences. TCRB libraries were sequenced on an Illumina MiSeq. Processing in the source paper ran as follows. Demultiplexing, trimming and gene mapping were performed with the kit vendor's proprietary platform. TCRdb retrieved this table from immuneACCESS and kept in-frame rearrangements only. Not all clones are present; in checked studies, unresolved V genes account for under half, and no reason is known for the remainder. The DNA was the basis for D and trimming; V, J and clone size are from that table. This sample lists under 90,000 clones; approximately 85% were detected once. Around 8.5% of the sample is held by the ten biggest clonotypes. The sample's time point label, in plain terms: baseline, week 1 (first vaccination visit). This specimen's treatment or condition label, interpreted: pre-vaccination baseline after standard-of-care therapy. Newly diagnosed WHO grade 3 or 4 IDH1-mutant astrocytomas showing loss of nuclear ATRX were present in the donors. The samples were drawn from NOA16, a multicentre, single-arm, open-label phase I trial in Germany that tested a mutant IDH1 peptide vaccine in humans for the first time. Blood drawn at visit V03 was used as the baseline sample for immunogenicity testing. The DNeasy Blood and Tissue Kit was used to extract genomic DNA from EDTA blood for TCRB sequencing.

Worth noting for this clone: Which antigen it targets is not known. Base qualities are not at hand, and no much larger clone is one base apart.

CDR1 and CDR2 are drawn from the germline V gene: SNHLY, FYNNEI. The germline ends are 19 bases apart after V is trimmed by 5 bases and J by 2 bases. The CDR3 has 17 amino acids, counting the end cysteine and phenylalanine. This entry keeps only the CDR3 DNA: 51 bases, framed from base 1. This sample comprised PBMCs, obtained from a glioma patient treated with radiotherapy, temozolomide or both. This TCR was sampled from a man aged 45 to 65 with glioma. The receptor chain draws on TRBV2 and TRBJ1-5; possibly the D gene is TRBD1, per 5 matching bases. The CDR3 reads CASSKESGGIGNQPQHF. The nucleotide sequence is given as TGTGCCAGCAGTAAGGAGAGCGGGGGTATTGGCAATCAGCCCCAGCATTTT.